These T cell receptor beta chains were read from a single sample in a study of blood T cell repertoires in COVID-19. Here immunoSEQ multiplex PCR was the method, and the copy in TCRdb shows in-frame clones only, minus some. The table includes over 150,000 clones, roughly 91% detected once. The source material was peripheral blood. The origin of the receptors is a man aged 45-65 years who had recovered from COVID-19. Each CDR3 is given with its conserved first and last residue. Fields, in order: D gene, V gene, J gene, clone size, CDR3 DNA, CDR3 protein. The D gene is left open where the match is weak. Clone size is given for some rows only: seen once, a few or many times, or a class if the clone is expanded.

.	TRBV2	TRBJ2-7	few	TGTGCCTCATCACAACAGGGCACCTACGAGCAGTACTTC	CASSQQGTYEQYF
.	TRBV5-6	TRBJ1-2	.	TGTGCCAGCAGCTTGAGGGGCCCCTATGGCTACACCTTC	CASSLRGPYGYTF
TRBD1	TRBV14	TRBJ1-4	.	TGTGCCAGCAGCCAGGGGACAGGGATGGATGAAAAACTGTTTTTT	CASSQGTGMDEKLFF
TRBD1	TRBV28	TRBJ1-4	.	TGTGCCAGCAGTCGGACAGGGGGATTTGAAAAACTGTTTTTT	CASSRTGGFEKLFF
.	TRBV7-9	TRBJ1-1	.	TGTGCCAGCAGCTTAGCGCAGGGGAACACTGAAGCTTTCTTT	CASSLAQGNTEAFF
.	TRBV5-1	TRBJ2-2	once	TGCGCCAGCAGCTTGGCCACAGGAAACACCGGGGAGCTGTTTTTT	CASSLATGNTGELFF
.	TRBV28	TRBJ1-5	.	TGTGCCAGCAGTTTAGGGCGTCAGCCCCAGCATTTT	CASSLGRQPQHF
.	TRBV21-1	TRBJ2-5	once	TGTGCCAGCAGCATCGGGGGATGGGGTCAAGAGACCCAGTACTTC	CASSIGGWGQETQYF
.	TRBV4-3	TRBJ1-1	.	TGCGCCAGCAGCCAAGATGCGGTTCGGATGAACACTGAAGCTTTCTTT	CASSQDAVRMNTEAFF
TRBD1	TRBV18	TRBJ2-5	.	TGTGCCAGCTCACGGGACAGGGAAGAGACCCAGTACTTC	CASSRDREETQYF
TRBD1	TRBV27	TRBJ1-1	.	TGTGCCAGCAAGAAGGACAGGCTGAACACTGAAGCTTTCTTT	CASKKDRLNTEAFF
.	TRBV9	TRBJ1-1	.	TGTGCCAGCAGCGTAGGCGGAGGGCCCTTCGCTGAAGCTTTCTTT	CASSVGGGPFAEAFF
TRBD2	TRBV7-3	TRBJ2-1	.	TGTGCCAGCAGCGCCGGACTAGGAATCTACAATGAGCAGTTCTTC	CASSAGLGIYNEQFF
.	TRBV7-2	TRBJ1-2	.	TGTGCCAGCAGCCCCCTACAGGGTACAGGCTACACCTTC	CASSPLQGTGYTF
TRBD1	TRBV10-3	TRBJ1-3	.	TGTGCCATCAGCGCACAGGGGGAAGTTCACGGAAACACCATATATTTT	CAISAQGEVHGNTIYF
.	TRBV20-1	TRBJ1-5	.	TGCAGTGCTAGAACCACTAGGGAGTTTTTT	CSARTTREFF
TRBD2	TRBV30	TRBJ2-3	.	TGTGCCTGGAGATATAATGAAGGACTAGCGGGGTACACAGATACGCAGTATTTT	CAWRYNEGLAGYTDTQYF
.	TRBV27	TRBJ1-2	.	TGTGCCAGCAGCTCCCTGAGGGACTATGGCTACACCTTC	CASSSLRDYGYTF
.	TRBV7-2	TRBJ2-5	.	TGTGCCAGCAGCTTAGAGGTTTGGTGGGCAGAGATCCAAGAGACCCAGTACTTC	CASSLEVWWAEIQETQYF
TRBD2	TRBV7-9	TRBJ2-1	.	TGTGCCAGCAGTTCTAGAAGACTAGCGGGAGCGAACAATGAGCAGTTCTTC	CASSSRRLAGANNEQFF
TRBD1	TRBV29-1	TRBJ1-1	.	TGCAGCGGCGGACAGGGGAGGGATACTGAAGCTTTCTTT	CSGGQGRDTEAFF
.	TRBV4-2	TRBJ2-3	.	TGTGCCAGCAGTGAAGAGGAGGCGCCAGATACGCAGTATTTT	CASSEEEAPDTQYF
TRBD1	TRBV6-5	TRBJ1-2	.	TGTGCCAGCAGTTACCGACAGGGCGTGGGCTACACCTTC	CASSYRQGVGYTF
.	TRBV6-5	TRBJ2-3	once	TGTGCCAGCAGCTCCAGGTGGGATACGCAGTATTTT	CASSSRWDTQYF
TRBD1	TRBV2	TRBJ1-1	.	TGTGCCAGCAGCCTACAGGGGATGAACACTGAAGCTTTCTTT	CASSLQGMNTEAFF
TRBD1	TRBV15	TRBJ2-1	.	TGTGCCACCAAGGACAGGCACAATGAGCAGTTCTTC	CATKDRHNEQFF
.	TRBV7-3	TRBJ2-3	.	TGTGCCAGCAGCTTAAAGCAGGGAGGCCCAGATACGCAGTATTTT	CASSLKQGGPDTQYF